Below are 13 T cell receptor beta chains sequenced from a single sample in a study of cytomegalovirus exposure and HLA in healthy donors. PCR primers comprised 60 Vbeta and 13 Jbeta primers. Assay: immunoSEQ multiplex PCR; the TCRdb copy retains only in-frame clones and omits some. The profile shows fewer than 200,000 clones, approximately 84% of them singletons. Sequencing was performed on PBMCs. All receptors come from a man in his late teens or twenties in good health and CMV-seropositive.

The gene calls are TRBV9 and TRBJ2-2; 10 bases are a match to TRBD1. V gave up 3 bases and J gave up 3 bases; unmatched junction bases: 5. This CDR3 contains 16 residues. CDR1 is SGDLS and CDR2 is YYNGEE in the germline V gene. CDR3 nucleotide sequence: TGTGCCAGCAGCGCAGGGGACAGGGGTTACACCGGGGAGCTGTTTTTT. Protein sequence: CASSAGDRGYTGELFF. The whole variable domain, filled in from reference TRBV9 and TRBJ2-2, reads DSGVTQTPKHLITATGQRVTLRCSPRSGDLSVYWYQQSLDQGLQFLIQYYNGEERAKGNILERFSAQQFPDLHSELNLSSLELGDSALYFCASSAGDRGYTGELFFGEGSRLTVL.

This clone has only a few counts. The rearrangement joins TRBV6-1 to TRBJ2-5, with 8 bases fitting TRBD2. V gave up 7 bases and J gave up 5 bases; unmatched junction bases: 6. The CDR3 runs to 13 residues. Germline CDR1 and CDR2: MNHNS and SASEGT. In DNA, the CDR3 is TGTGCCAGCACCGGGGGGGCCGGGGAGACCCAGTACTTC. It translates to CASTGGAGETQYF.

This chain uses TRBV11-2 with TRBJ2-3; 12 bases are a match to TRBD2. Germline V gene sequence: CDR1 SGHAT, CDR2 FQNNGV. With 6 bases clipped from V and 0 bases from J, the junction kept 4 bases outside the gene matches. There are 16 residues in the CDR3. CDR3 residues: CASSSGLAGSTDTQYF. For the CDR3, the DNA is TGTGCCAGCAGTTCGGGACTAGCGGGTAGCACAGATACGCAGTATTTT.

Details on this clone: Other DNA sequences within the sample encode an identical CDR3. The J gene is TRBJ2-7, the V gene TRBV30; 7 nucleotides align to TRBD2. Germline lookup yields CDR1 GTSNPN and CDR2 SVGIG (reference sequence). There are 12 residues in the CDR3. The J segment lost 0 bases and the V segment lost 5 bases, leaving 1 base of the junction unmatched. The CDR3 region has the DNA TGTGCCTGGGGGAGGGGCTCCTACGAGCAGTACTTC. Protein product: CAWGRGSYEQYF.

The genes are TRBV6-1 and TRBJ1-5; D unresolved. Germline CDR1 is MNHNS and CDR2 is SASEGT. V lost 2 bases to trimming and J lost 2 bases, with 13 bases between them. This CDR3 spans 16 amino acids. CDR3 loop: CASSERGLPGNQPQHF. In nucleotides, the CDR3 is TGTGCCAGCAGTGAACGCGGCCTCCCGGGCAATCAGCCCCAGCATTTT.

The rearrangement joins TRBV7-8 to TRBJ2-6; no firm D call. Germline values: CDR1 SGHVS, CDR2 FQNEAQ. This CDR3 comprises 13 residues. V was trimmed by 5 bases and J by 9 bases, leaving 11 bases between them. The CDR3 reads CASSPSTGNVLTF. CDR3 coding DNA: TGTGCCAGCAGCCCTTCAACCGGCAACGTCCTGACTTTC.

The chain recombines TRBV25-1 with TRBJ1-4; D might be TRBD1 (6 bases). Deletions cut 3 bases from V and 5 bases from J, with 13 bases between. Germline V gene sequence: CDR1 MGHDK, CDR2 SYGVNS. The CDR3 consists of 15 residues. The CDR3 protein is CASSERRRGNEKLFF. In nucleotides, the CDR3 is TGTGCCAGCAGTGAGCGGCGAAGGGGGAATGAAAAACTGTTTTTT.

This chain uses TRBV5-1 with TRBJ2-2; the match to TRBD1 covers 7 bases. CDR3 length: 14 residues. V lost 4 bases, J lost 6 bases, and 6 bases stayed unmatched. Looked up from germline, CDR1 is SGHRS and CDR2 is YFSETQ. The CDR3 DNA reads TGCGCCAGCAGCGTAGGACAGGTTTCCGGGGAGCTGTTTTTT. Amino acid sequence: CASSVGQVSGELFF.

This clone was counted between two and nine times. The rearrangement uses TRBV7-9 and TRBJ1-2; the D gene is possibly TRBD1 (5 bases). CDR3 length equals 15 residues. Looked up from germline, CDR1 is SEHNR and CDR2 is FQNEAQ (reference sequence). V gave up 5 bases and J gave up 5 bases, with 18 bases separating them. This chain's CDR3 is CASSHGGGDGYGYTF. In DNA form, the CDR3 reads TGTGCCAGCAGCCATGGCGGGGGTGATGGGTATGGCTACACCTTC.

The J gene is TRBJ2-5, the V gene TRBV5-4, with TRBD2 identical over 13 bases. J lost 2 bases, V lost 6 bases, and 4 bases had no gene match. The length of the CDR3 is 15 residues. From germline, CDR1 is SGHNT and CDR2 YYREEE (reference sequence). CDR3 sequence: CASTTSGGVQETQYF. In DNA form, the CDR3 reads TGTGCCAGCACCACTAGCGGGGGGGTGCAAGAGACCCAGTACTTC.

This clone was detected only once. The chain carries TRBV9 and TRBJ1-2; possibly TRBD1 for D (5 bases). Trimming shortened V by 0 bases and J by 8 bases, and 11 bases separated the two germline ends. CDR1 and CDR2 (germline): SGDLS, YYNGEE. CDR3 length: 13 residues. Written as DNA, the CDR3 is TGTGCCAGCAGCGTAGTTCAGGGAGGAGGCTACACCTTC. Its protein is CASSVVQGGGYTF.

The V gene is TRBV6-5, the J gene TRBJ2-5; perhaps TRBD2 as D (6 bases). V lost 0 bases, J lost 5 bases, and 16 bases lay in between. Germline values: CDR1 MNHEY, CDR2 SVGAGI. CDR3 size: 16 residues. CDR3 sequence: CASSYSVGGPGETQYF. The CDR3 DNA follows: TGTGCCAGCAGTTACTCAGTGGGGGGTCCGGGGGAGACCCAGTACTTC.

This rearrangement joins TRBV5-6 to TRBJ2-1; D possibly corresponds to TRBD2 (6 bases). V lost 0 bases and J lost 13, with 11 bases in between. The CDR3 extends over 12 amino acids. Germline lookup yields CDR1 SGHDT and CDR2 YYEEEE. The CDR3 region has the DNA TGTGCCAGCAGCTTGGGTCTAGCGATCCAGTTCTTC. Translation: CASSLGLAIQFF.